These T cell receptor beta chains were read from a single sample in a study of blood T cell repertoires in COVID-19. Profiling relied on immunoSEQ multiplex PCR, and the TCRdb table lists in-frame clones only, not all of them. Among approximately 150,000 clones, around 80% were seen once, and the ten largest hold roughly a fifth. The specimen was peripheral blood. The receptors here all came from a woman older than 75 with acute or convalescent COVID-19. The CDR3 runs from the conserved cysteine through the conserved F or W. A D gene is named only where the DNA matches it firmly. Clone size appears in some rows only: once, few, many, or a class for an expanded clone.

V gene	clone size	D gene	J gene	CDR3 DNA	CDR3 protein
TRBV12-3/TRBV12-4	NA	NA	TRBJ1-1	TGTGCCAGCAGTTTGGGGGGGAACACTGAAGCTTTCTTT	CASSLGGNTEAFF
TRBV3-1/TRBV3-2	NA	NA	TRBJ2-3	TGTGCCAGCAGCCAATTCGGAGGCACAGATACGCAGTATTTT	CASSQFGGTDTQYF
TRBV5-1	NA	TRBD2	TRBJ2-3	TGCGCCAGCAGCGGGTACAGGACTAGCGGGCAAATGCCGGGTCGCACAGATACGCAGTATTTT	CASSGYRTSGQMPGRTDTQYF
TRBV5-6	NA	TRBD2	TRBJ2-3	TGTGCCAGCAGCTTGTCGAGAACTAGCGGGGGGCACAGCACAGATACGCAGTATTTT	CASSLSRTSGGHSTDTQYF
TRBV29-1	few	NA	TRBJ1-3	TGCAGCGTACTAATTTCTGGAAACACCATATATTTT	CSVLISGNTIYF
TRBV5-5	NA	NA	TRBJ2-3	TGTGCCAGCAGCTTCAGGAGCTCGACGGTCGGGGCAGATACGCAGTATTTT	CASSFRSSTVGADTQYF
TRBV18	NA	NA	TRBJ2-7	TGTGCCAAGAAAGGAGTTTACGAGCAGTACTTC	CAKKGVYEQYF
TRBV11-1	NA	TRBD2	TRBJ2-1	TGTGCCAGCAGCTTCGGACTAGCGGGGGGGCTTAATGAGCAGTTCTTC	CASSFGLAGGLNEQFF
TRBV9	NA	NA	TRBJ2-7	TGTGCCAGCAGCACTTCCGGCTACGAGCAGTACTTC	CASSTSGYEQYF
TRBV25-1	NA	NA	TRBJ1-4	TGTGCCAGCAGTCCTCTCGAGGCTACTAATGAAAAACTGTTTTTT	CASSPLEATNEKLFF
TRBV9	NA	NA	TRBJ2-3	TGTGCCAGCAGCGTAGCGGCGGGGCGGCGCACAGATACGCAGTATTTT	CASSVAAGRRTDTQYF
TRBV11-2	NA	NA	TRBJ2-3	TGTGCCAGCAGCTTAGCCAGGGCGGAAGATACGCAGTATTTT	CASSLARAEDTQYF
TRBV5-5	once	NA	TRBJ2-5	TGTGCCAGCAGCATCCCCGGTCACCCCAGGGAGACCCAGTACTTC	CASSIPGHPRETQYF
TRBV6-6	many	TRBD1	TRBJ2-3	TGTGCCAGCAGTTTTCCCAGGGGGCAGGGAGATACGCAGTATTTT	CASSFPRGQGDTQYF
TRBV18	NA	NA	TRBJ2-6	TGTGCCAGCTCACCACCCAATCCCTCTGGGGCCAACGTCCTGACTTTC	CASSPPNPSGANVLTF
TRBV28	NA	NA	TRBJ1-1	TGTGCCAGCAGTTTAAACTTCGGGGGCACTGAAGCTTTCTTT	CASSLNFGGTEAFF
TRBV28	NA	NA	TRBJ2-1	TGTGCCACCCAGCTGACAGGGAGGGAGCAGTTCTTC	CATQLTGREQFF
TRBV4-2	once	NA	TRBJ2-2	TGTGCCAGCAGACCCCTAGGGGTGGGCCCAAACACCGGGGAGCTGTTTTTT	CASRPLGVGPNTGELFF